The clone carrying this TCR beta chain occurred a few times. Its antigen remains unidentified. Donation came from healthy Caucasian individuals in Russia who were aged 6 to 90. This entry is derived from a study of blood T cells in healthy people across ages. Study conclusions and caveats: Greater diversity and more naive CD4+ cells were seen in long-lived donors than in aged donors. Roughly linear declines in TCR beta diversity per million T cells occurred with age.

CDR3 length: 15 amino acids. CDR1 and CDR2 (germline): SGHTA, FQGNSA. Between the trimmed V and J ends, which lost 3 bases and 6 bases, there was a span of 17 bases. Through a sample-barcoded 5' primer and a J-beta primer mix, a second PCR was run for roughly 6 to 12 cycles. TCRdb used MiXCR to reprocess the 5' RACE reads, holding one entry per CDR3 protein. The sample carries about 1.5 million distinct CDR3 sequences, about 42% recorded once. This receptor was taken from a young woman in good health. Sequences were obtained from blood. The gene calls are TRBV7-2 and TRBJ1-2; D is unresolved. The CDR3 region has the DNA TGTGCCAGCAGCTTTGGCGAGGCCGGGAGGAATGGCTACACCTTC. Protein product: CASSFGEAGRNGYTF. The variable domain in full, completed from reference TRBV7-2 and TRBJ1-2, reads GAGVSQSPSNKVTEKGKDVELRCDPISGHTALYWYRQSLGQGLEFLIYFQGNSAPDKSGLPSDRFSAERTGGSVSTLTIQRTQQEDSAVYLCASSFGEAGRNGYTFGSGTRLTVV.